This is a list of T cell receptor beta chains from one sample in a study of control samples from healthy donors and cancer patients. Clones were read by immunoSEQ multiplex PCR, and TCRdb kept only the in-frame ones, dropping some. The sample includes more than 110,000 clones, roughly 90% seen only once; the top ten take 11%. Sequences were obtained from blood. These receptors were obtained from a man aged 25 to 45 in good health. The CDR3 runs from the conserved cysteine through the conserved F or W. D genes are given only for firm matches. Size is stated for part of the rows, as once, few or many counts, or as a class when the clone is expanded.

>TRBJ2-1|TRBV4-3|-|TRBD1
TGCGCCAGCAGCCAAGAGTCGGGGACAGGGGGGGATGAGCAGTTCTTC
CASSQESGTGGDEQFF
>TRBJ2-1|TRBV6-5|-|TRBD2
TGTGCCAGCCGAGGACTAGCCGAAAATGAGCAGTTCTTC
CASRGLAENEQFF
>TRBJ1-5|TRBV19|-|-
TGTGCCAGTAGTATCACAGGGAGTTGGAGTCAGCCCCAGCATTTT
CASSITGSWSQPQHF
>TRBJ2-5|TRBV5-1|-|TRBD1
TGCGCCAGCAGCGCGGGGACAGGGGCTGAAGAGACCCAGTACTTC
CASSAGTGAEETQYF
>TRBJ1-1|TRBV28|-|TRBD1
TGTGCCAGCAGTTTAAACAGGGGGTACACTGAAGCTTTCTTT
CASSLNRGYTEAFF
>TRBJ1-2|TRBV28|-|-
TGTGCCAGCAGCTCCCCCCATCGACAGGATACCCCATATGGCTACACCTTC
CASSSPHRQDTPYGYTF
>TRBJ1-4|TRBV29-1|-|-
TGCAGCGTTGGAGGGACGACTAATGAAAAACTGTTTTTT
CSVGGTTNEKLFF
>TRBJ1-3|TRBV19|-|TRBD1
TGTGCCAGTAGTACCTCTGGACAGGTCTCACAACTCTCTGGAAACACCATATATTTT
CASSTSGQVSQLSGNTIYF
>TRBJ1-2|TRBV10-3|-|-
TGTGCCATCAGCAGTGGGACTCGGCCTCCCTATGGCTACACCTTC
CAISSGTRPPYGYTF
>TRBJ1-2|TRBV5-4|-|-
TGTGCCAGCAGCTTGCAGGAATCCTATGGCTACACCTTC
CASSLQESYGYTF
>TRBJ1-1|TRBV30|few|-
TGTGCCTGGAGTGCGGCCAGGTTCACTGAAGCTTTCTTT
CAWSAARFTEAFF
>TRBJ2-1|TRBV9|-|TRBD1
TGTGCCAGCAGTCACGGACAGGGGGCAAATGAGCAGTTCTTC
CASSHGQGANEQFF
>TRBJ2-1|TRBV7-8|-|TRBD2
TGTGCCAGCAGCTCAGATCGGCTAGCGGGAGTCCATCAGTTCTTC
CASSSDRLAGVHQFF
>TRBJ1-6|TRBV7-8|-|-
TGTGCCAGCAGCTTAGGGGCCTCAATAGGACCCCTCCACTTT
CASSLGASIGPLHF
>TRBJ2-1|TRBV6-4|few|-
TGTGCCAGCAGTGACTCGGGGTTACACAATGAGCAGTTCTTC
CASSDSGLHNEQFF
>TRBJ2-1|TRBV7-2|once|TRBD2
TGTGCCAGCAGCTTCGGTAGCGGGAGGGCTTATGAGCAGTTCTTC
CASSFGSGRAYEQFF
>TRBJ2-7|TRBV7-7|-|TRBD1
TGTGCTAGCAGCCCTACAGGGGTCCACGAGCAGTACTTC
CASSPTGVHEQYF
>TRBJ1-2|TRBV28|once|TRBD1
TGTGCCAGCAGTTCCGCAGGCAGGGGACAGGGTAGGAACTATGGCTACACCTTC
CASSSAGRGQGRNYGYTF
>TRBJ2-1|TRBV2|once|TRBD2
TGTGCCAGCAGCCTAGCGGGACACTACAATGAGCAGTTCTTC
CASSLAGHYNEQFF
>TRBJ2-7|TRBV6-1|-|-
TGTGCCAGCAGTGACCGATACGAGCAGTACTTC
CASSDRYEQYF
>TRBJ1-4|TRBV19|-|-
TGTGCCACTACGCAGGGCGCAACTAATGAAAAACTGTTTTTT
CATTQGATNEKLFF
>TRBJ1-2|TRBV25-1|-|-
TGTGCCAGCAGTGAAGGGCACACAGAGGGGAATGGCTACACCTTC
CASSEGHTEGNGYTF
>TRBJ1-1|TRBV5-1|-|-
TGCGCCAGCAGCTCCGGGACAATGAACACTGAAGCTTTCTTT
CASSSGTMNTEAFF
>TRBJ2-1|TRBV7-9|-|TRBD2
TGTGCCAGCAGCTTTCCCGAAGCGGGATTCAATGAGCAGTTCTTC
CASSFPEAGFNEQFF
>TRBJ2-1|TRBV7-8|-|TRBD2
TGTGCCAGCAGCCCTGGTGATAGCGGGGGTTTCAATGAGCAGTTCTTC
CASSPGDSGGFNEQFF
>TRBJ1-3|TRBV12-5|-|-
TGTGCTAGTGGTTTGGTGTCTTTCTACTCTGGAAACACCATATATTTT
CASGLVSFYSGNTIYF
>TRBJ2-2|TRBV30|-|-
TGTGCCTGGAGTCGTGGGAACACCGGGGAGCTGTTTTTT
CAWSRGNTGELFF
>TRBJ2-7|TRBV6-5|few|-
TGTGGGACTCGGGACAACTCCTACGAGCAGTACTTC
CGTRDNSYEQYF
>TRBJ1-1|TRBV28|-|-
TGTGCCAGCAGCGCGAACACTGAAGCTTTCTTT
CASSANTEAFF
>TRBJ1-5|TRBV10-3|-|-
TGTGCCATCAGTGAGTCCGGACCGAGTGATCAGCCCCAGCATTTT
CAISESGPSDQPQHF
>TRBJ2-5|TRBV12-3/TRBV12-4|once|-
TGTGCCAGCAGTTTGAAGGTGTCAGAGACCCAGTACTTC
CASSLKVSETQYF
>TRBJ2-7|TRBV28|-|TRBD1
TGTGCCAGCAGACGGCAGGGGGCCTACGAGCAGTACTTC
CASRRQGAYEQYF
>TRBJ1-6|TRBV7-8|-|-
TGTGCCAGCAGCTTAGGAAGCAATAATTCACCCCTCCACTTT
CASSLGSNNSPLHF
>TRBJ1-1|TRBV15|-|TRBD1
TGTGCCACCAGCAGAGATATGTCTTCCCGGTGGGACAGGGATACTGAAGCTTTCTTT
CATSRDMSSRWDRDTEAFF
>TRBJ2-1|TRBV24-1|-|TRBD2
TGTGCCACCAGTACCCGACTAGCGGGAGTTCCCGCCAATGAGCAGTTCTTC
CATSTRLAGVPANEQFF
>TRBJ1-2|TRBV29-1|-|-
TGCAGCGTTCAAAGGTTTAACTATGGCTACACCTTC
CSVQRFNYGYTF